This T cell receptor beta chain was sequenced during a study of blood T cell repertoires in COVID-19. Background on the study: Spain, Italy and the United States supplied samples that represented acute and convalescent COVID-19. Sample material is recorded as cDNA or gDNA derived from T cells, B-cell-depleted T cells, or PBMCs.

The germline V gene encodes CDR1 SGHRS and CDR2 YFSETQ. Trimming cost V 4 bases and J 10 bases; bases outside gene matches: 9. The CDR3 is made up of 15 amino acids. Source study methods: Amplification with reference gene primers provided the estimates of nucleated cell counts. Profiling relied on immunoSEQ multiplex PCR, and the TCRdb table lists in-frame clones only, not all of them. From that table come the V and J calls and clone size; the DNA was used to work out D and trimming. The sample has 200,000 to 300,000 clones, approximately 83% seen once. Sequencing input: peripheral blood. This sequence was found in a woman aged 80 or over with acute or convalescent COVID-19. The V and J genes are TRBV5-1 and TRBJ2-3, with 13 bases matching TRBD2. The CDR3 region has the DNA TGCGCCAGCAGCCCCGGACTAGCGGGGGCCAACGCGCAGTATTTT. Translated, it gives CASSPGLAGANAQYF.